The 13 T cell receptor beta chains below all came from one sample that was sequenced in a study of cytomegalovirus exposure and HLA in healthy donors. Sequenced by immunoSEQ multiplex PCR; TCRdb stores in-frame clones only, minus some. The sample contains 110,000 to 150,000 clones, roughly 90% of which appear only once. Material: PBMCs. These receptors were collected from a man between 18 and 35 years old in good health and CMV-seronegative.

This sequence joins TRBV7-2 and TRBJ1-2; TRBD1 matches 7 bases. Germline V gene lookup returns CDR1 SGHTA and CDR2 FQGNSA. V shed 3 bases, J shed 4 bases, and the junction held 11 bases outside the gene matches. CDR3 size: 16 residues. The CDR3 DNA follows: TGTGCCAGCAGCTTTTTTCCGGGACAGATTTTCTATGGCTACACCTTC. It is translated as CASSFFPGQIFYGYTF.

The rearrangement links TRBV15 to TRBJ2-7, with 7 bases matching TRBD1. The CDR3 spans 13 residues. The V gene end was trimmed by 2 bases and the J gene end by 5 bases; junction bases not matched to a gene: 3. Germline values: CDR1 LNHNV, CDR2 YYDKDF (reference sequence). The CDR3 here is CATSRQTGDEQYV. In DNA form, the CDR3 reads TGTGCCACCAGCAGACAAACAGGGGACGAGCAGTACGTC.

This chain links TRBV27 with TRBJ1-2; perhaps TRBD1 as D (5 bases). The CDR3 runs to 14 residues. The V end was cut by 5 bases, the J end by 13 bases, with 23 bases between. Germline V gene data show CDR1 as MNHEY and CDR2 as SMNVEV (reference sequence). CDR3 region: CASSPGTGWGDLTF. Written as DNA, the CDR3 is TGTGCCAGCAGTCCAGGAACAGGATGGGGTGACCTCACCTTC.

V gene TRBV29-1 combines with J gene TRBJ1-2; TRBD1 matches 8 bases. The junction had 4 bases not matched to a gene; V was cut back by 0 bases and J by 4 bases. Germline CDR1 and CDR2: SQVTM and ANQGSEA. The CDR3 is 14 amino acids. The CDR3 protein is CSVEDRGTGYGYTF. The CDR3 nucleotides read TGCAGCGTTGAAGACCGCGGGACAGGCTATGGCTACACCTTC.

The rearrangement joins TRBV7-3 to TRBJ1-1; 9 nucleotides line up with TRBD1. Germline V lookup: CDR1 SGHTA, CDR2 FQGTGA. CDR3 length: 14 residues. With V trimmed by 2 bases and J by 10 bases, 8 bases remained unmatched. The CDR3 DNA reads as TGTGCCAGCAGCTTAGGCGGGGACAGGGTAGGAGCTTTCTTT. Translation: CASSLGGDRVGAFF.

This chain uses TRBV14 with TRBJ2-3; TRBD2 is a possible D gene (6 bases). This CDR3 has 15 residues. The germline gives CDR1 SGHDN, CDR2 FVKESK. V lost 2 bases and J lost 3, with 12 bases in between. Here the CDR3 DNA reads TGTGCCAGCAGCCAACTGGGACTGCAAACAGATACGCAGTATTTT. Translated, it gives CASSQLGLQTDTQYF. Full variable domain (rest looked up from reference TRBV14 and TRBJ2-3): EAGVTQFPSHSVIEKGQTVTLRCDPISGHDNLYWYRRVMGKEIKFLLHFVKESKQDESGMPNNRFLAERTGGTYSTLKVQPAELEDSGVYFCASSQLGLQTDTQYFGPGTRLTVL.

This sequence joins TRBV30 and TRBJ1-5, with D possibly matching TRBD1 (5 bases). V lost 0 bases, J lost 4 bases, and 13 bases lay in between. The CDR3 extends over 15 amino acids. Germline V gene lookup returns CDR1 GTSNPN and CDR2 SVGIG (reference sequence). The CDR3 DNA is TGTGCCTGGAGTGTGGGGAGGGGAGTGAATCAGCCCCAGCATTTT. It encodes CAWSVGRGVNQPQHF.

V gene TRBV6-1 combines with J gene TRBJ2-2; 8 nucleotides align to TRBD2. The germline gives CDR1 MNHNS, CDR2 SASEGT. Unmatched junction bases numbered 10, after V lost 3 bases and J lost 7 bases. This CDR3 contains 16 residues. This CDR3 is CASSDEFSGNGGELFF. DNA for the CDR3: TGTGCCAGCAGTGACGAGTTTAGCGGGAACGGCGGGGAGCTGTTTTTT.

This rearrangement joins TRBV7-6 to TRBJ2-2; D is possibly TRBD2 (6 bases). The CDR3 spans 15 residues. V was trimmed by 3 bases and J by 6 bases, leaving 14 bases between them. Germline CDR1 and CDR2: SGHVS and FNYEAQ. This chain's CDR3 is CASSFTAGSPGELFF. CDR3 DNA sequence: TGTGCCAGCAGCTTCACGGCGGGGTCCCCCGGGGAGCTGTTTTTT.

V is TRBV12-1 and J is TRBJ1-5. TRBV12-1 is shown as a pseudogene. There are 16 residues in the CDR3. In DNA, the CDR3 is TGTGCCAGCAGCCCCCTTGCGGTCCATAGCAATCAGCCCCAGCATTTT. Residues: CASSPLAVHSNQPQHF.

V and J are TRBV6-5 and TRBJ2-7; 7 bases line up with TRBD1. Germline V gene data show CDR1 as MNHEY and CDR2 as SVGAGI. CDR3 length: 14 residues. J gave up 2 bases and V 5 bases, and 6 bases lay outside the gene matches. CDR3 amino acids: CASSPLTGPYEQYV. The CDR3 bases are TGTGCCAGCAGTCCCCTGACAGGGCCCTACGAGCAGTACGTC.

This chain links TRBV6-5 with TRBJ1-3, with D perhaps matching TRBD1 (6 bases). Trimming cost V 6 bases and J 0 bases, with 12 bases left between them. The CDR3 totals 15 residues. In germline, CDR1 is MNHEY, CDR2 SVGAGI. CDR3: CASRLDSYSGNTIYF. In DNA form, the CDR3 reads TGTGCCAGCAGACTGGACAGCTACTCTGGAAACACCATATATTTT.

The chain recombines TRBV5-1 with TRBJ2-2; 12 bases are shared with TRBD2. Germline assignment: CDR1 SGHRS and CDR2 YFSETQ. V lost 6 bases, J lost 2 bases, and 11 bases stayed unmatched. The CDR3 extends over 18 amino acids. The chain's CDR3 is CASIDGLAGYGNTGELFF. In DNA, the CDR3 is TGCGCCAGCATTGACGGACTAGCGGGATACGGAAACACCGGGGAGCTGTTTTTT.